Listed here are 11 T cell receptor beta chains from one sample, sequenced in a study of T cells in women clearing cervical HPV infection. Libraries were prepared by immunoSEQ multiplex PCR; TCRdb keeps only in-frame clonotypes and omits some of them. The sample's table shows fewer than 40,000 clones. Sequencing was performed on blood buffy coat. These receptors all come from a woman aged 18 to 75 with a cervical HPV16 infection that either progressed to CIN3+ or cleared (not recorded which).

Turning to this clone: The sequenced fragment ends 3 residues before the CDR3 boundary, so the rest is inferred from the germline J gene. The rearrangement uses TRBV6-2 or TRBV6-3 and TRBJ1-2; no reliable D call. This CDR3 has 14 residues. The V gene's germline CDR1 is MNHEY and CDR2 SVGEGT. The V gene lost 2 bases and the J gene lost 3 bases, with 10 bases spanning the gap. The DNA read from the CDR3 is TGTGCCAGCAGTTACCCGGCGAGGGACTATGGC. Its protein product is CASSYPARDYG. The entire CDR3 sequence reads CASSYPARDYGYTF.

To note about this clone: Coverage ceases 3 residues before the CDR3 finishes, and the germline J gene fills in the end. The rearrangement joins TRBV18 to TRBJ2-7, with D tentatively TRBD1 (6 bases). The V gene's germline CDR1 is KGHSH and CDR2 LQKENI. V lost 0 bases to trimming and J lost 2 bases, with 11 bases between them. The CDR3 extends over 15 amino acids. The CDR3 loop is CASSPPKTGTYEQYF. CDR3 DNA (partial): TGTGCCAGCTCACCACCGAAGACAGGAACCTACGAG.

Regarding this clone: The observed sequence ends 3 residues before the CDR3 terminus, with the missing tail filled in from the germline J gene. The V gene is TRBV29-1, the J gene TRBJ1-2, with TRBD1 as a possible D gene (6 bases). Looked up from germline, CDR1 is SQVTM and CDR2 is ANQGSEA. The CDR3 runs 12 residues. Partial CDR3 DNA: TGCAGCGTTGGAGGGGGTTCCTACGAC. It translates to CSVGGGSYD. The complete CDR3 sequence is CSVGGGSYDYTF.

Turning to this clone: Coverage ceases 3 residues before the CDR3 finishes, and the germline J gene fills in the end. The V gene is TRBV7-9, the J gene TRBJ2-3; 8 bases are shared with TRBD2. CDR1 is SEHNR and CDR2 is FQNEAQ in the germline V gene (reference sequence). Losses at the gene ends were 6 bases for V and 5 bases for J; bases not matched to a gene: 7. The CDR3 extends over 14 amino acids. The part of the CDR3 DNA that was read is TGTGCCAGCAGGACGGGGGGGGGAGAAGATACG. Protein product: CASRTGGGEDT. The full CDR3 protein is CASRTGGGEDTQYF.

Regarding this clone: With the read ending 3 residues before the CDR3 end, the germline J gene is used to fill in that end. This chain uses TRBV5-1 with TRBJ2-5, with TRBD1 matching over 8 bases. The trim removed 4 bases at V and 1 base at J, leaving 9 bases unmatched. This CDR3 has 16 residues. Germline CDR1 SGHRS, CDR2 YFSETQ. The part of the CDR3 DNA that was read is TGCGCCAGCAGCAGAGACAGGGGTTCCCGCCAAGAGACC. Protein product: CASSRDRGSRQET. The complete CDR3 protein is CASSRDRGSRQETQYF.

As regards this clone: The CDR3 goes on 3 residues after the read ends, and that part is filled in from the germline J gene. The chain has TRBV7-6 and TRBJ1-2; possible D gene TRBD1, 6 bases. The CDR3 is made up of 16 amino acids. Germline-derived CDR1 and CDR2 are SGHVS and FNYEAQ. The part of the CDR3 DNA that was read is TGTGCCAGCAGCTTAGAACTAGCGGGGGGCTCCTACGAC. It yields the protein CASSLELAGGSYD. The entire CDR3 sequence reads CASSLELAGGSYDYTF.

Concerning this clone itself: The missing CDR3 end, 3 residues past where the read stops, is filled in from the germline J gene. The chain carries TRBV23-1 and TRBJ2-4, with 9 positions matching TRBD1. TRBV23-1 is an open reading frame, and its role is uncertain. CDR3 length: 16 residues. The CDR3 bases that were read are TGCGCCAGCAGTCAATCCGGGACAGGGAATGAACATGGT. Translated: CASSQSGTGNEHG. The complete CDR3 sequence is CASSQSGTGNEHGQYF.

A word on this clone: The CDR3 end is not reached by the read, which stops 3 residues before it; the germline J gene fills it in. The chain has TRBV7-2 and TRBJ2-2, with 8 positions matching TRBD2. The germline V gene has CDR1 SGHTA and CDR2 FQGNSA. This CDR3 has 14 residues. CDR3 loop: CASSLRFGGEKLFF. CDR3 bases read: TGTGCCAGCAGCTTACGGTTCGGGGGGGAAAAG.

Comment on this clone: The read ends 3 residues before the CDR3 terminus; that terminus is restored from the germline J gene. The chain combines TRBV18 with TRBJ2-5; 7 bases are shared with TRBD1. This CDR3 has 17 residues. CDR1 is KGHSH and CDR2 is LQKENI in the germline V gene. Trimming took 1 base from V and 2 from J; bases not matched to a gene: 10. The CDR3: CASSPQAPSGQQETQYF. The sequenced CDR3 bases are TGTGCCAGCTCACCACAGGCTCCCTCGGGACAGCAAGAGACC.

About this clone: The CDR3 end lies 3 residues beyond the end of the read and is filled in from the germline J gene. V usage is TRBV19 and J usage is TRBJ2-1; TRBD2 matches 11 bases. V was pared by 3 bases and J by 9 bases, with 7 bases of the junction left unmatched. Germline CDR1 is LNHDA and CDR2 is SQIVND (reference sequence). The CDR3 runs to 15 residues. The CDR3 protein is CASSMVAGGRSEQFF. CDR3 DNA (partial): TGTGCCAGTAGTATGGTAGCGGGAGGGCGTAGTGAG.

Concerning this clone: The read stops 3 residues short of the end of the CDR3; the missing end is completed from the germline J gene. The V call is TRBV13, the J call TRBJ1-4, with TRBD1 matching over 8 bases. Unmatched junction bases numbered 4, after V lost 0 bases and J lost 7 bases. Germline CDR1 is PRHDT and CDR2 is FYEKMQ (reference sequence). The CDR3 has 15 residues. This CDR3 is CASSLGQGAGEKLFF. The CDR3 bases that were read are TGTGCCAGCAGCTTAGGCCAGGGGGCTGGTGAAAAA.